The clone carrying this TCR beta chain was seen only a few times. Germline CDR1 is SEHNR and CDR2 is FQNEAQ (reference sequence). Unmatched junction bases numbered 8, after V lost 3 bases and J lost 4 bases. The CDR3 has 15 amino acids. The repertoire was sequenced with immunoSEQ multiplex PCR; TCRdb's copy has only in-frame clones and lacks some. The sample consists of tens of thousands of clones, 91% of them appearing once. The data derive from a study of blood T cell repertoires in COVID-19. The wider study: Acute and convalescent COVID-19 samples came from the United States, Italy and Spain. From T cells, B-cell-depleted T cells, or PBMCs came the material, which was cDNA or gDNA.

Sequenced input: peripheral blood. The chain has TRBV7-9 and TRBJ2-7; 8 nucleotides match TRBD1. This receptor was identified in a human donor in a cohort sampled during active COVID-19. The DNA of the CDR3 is TGTGCCAGCAGCTTTGGCGACAGGGGTAGGTACGAGCAGTACTTC. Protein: CASSFGDRGRYEQYF.